This T cell receptor beta chain was identified during a study of blood T cell repertoires in COVID-19. Study at large: Acute and convalescent COVID-19 samples came from the United States, Italy and Spain. T cells, B-cell-depleted T cells, or PBMCs supplied cDNA or gDNA.

TCRdb's copy holds only in-frame clones and misses some; the assay was immunoSEQ multiplex PCR. Of more than 200,000 clones detected, around nine tenths appear once; the ten largest clones hold roughly 2.6%. V lost 6 bases, J lost 4 bases, and 7 bases stayed unmatched. This CDR3 has 14 residues. CDR1 MNHEY and CDR2 SVGAGI come from the germline V gene. The receptor's source is a woman in her sixties or seventies with acute or convalescent COVID-19. V and J are TRBV6-5 and TRBJ1-1; 8 nucleotides match TRBD1. The sample consisted of peripheral blood. The CDR3 coding sequence is TGTGCCAGCAGGCAGCAGGGGGCGAGCACTGAAGCTTTCTTT. This translates into CASRQQGASTEAFF.